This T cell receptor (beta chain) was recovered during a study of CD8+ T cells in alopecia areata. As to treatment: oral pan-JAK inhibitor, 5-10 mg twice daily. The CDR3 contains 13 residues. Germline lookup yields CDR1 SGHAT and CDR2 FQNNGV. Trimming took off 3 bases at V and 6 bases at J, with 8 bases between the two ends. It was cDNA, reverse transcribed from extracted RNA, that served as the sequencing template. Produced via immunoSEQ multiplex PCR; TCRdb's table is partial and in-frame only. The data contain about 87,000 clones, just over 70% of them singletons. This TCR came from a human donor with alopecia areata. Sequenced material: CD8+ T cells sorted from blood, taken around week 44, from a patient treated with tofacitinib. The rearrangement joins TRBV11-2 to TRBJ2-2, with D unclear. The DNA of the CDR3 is TGTGCCAGCAGCTTGTCCCCTGCCGGGGAGCTGTTTTTT. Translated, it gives CASSLSPAGELFF.